This is a list of T cell receptor beta chains from one sample in a study of blood T cell repertoires in COVID-19. Assay: immunoSEQ multiplex PCR; the TCRdb copy retains only in-frame clones and omits some. Among 300,000 or so clones listed, roughly 85% were seen once. What was sequenced was PBMCs or T cells enriched from blood (not recorded which). These receptor sequences come from a woman in her twenties or thirties who had recovered from COVID-19. CDR3s include the opening cysteine and the closing phenylalanine or tryptophan. The D gene is left open where the match is weak. Clone size, where shown, is once, few, many, or a class for clones that have expanded.

clone size,D gene,J gene,V gene,CDR3 DNA,CDR3 protein
-,TRBD2,TRBJ2-7,TRBV5-1,TGCGCCAGCAGTCTCGGGACTAGTCACACCGAGCAGTACTTC,CASSLGTSHTEQYF
once,-,TRBJ1-1,TRBV5-5,TGTGCCAGCAGCTTGGCCGCGGGGATTGTAACTGAAGCTTTCTTT,CASSLAAGIVTEAFF
-,TRBD1,TRBJ2-7,TRBV27,TGTGCCAGCAGTGACCCCACAGGGGGCACCTACGAGCAGTACTTC,CASSDPTGGTYEQYF
-,-,TRBJ1-4,TRBV15,TGTGCCACCAGTCCGGGACAAAGTAATGAAAAACTGTTTTTT,CATSPGQSNEKLFF
once,TRBD1,TRBJ2-7,TRBV25-1,TGTGCCAGCAGTGGTAGGACAGGGGGCGCTTCGGGCGAGCAGTACTTC,CASSGRTGGASGEQYF
-,TRBD2,TRBJ2-1,TRBV6-5,TGTGCCGGTAGACTAGCGGGGGGCCTCAACAATGAGCAGTTCTTC,CAGRLAGGLNNEQFF
few,TRBD2,TRBJ2-1,TRBV15,TGTGCCACCAGCACTTCACTAGCGGGGGTAAATGAGCAGTTCTTC,CATSTSLAGVNEQFF
-,-,TRBJ1-2,TRBV4-3,TGCGCCAGCGCAACCTCTCGGGGGAATGGCTACACCTTC,CASATSRGNGYTF
-,TRBD2,TRBJ2-3,TRBV4-3,TGCGCCAGCAGCCAAGAGCTGACGGGGGGGCATACGCAGTATTTT,CASSQELTGGHTQYF
-,-,TRBJ1-1,TRBV5-1,TGCGCCAGCAGCTTGACTCAGGGCCCTGAAGCTTTCTTT,CASSLTQGPEAFF
-,-,TRBJ1-6,TRBV5-4,TGTGCCAGCAGTTTAGGAGGGGTTCGGTCACCCCTCCACTTT,CASSLGGVRSPLHF
once,TRBD1,TRBJ2-1,TRBV6-2/TRBV6-3,TGTGCCAGCAGTTACTCTTGGACAGGGGCCTATGAGCAGTTCTTC,CASSYSWTGAYEQFF
-,TRBD1,TRBJ2-1,TRBV9,TGTGCCAGCAGCGCCTCCGGGACAGGGGGCAATGAGCAGTTCTTC,CASSASGTGGNEQFF
-,-,TRBJ1-2,TRBV7-9,TGTGCCAGCAGCTTTTCCCCAGGGGATGGCTACACCTTC,CASSFSPGDGYTF
-,TRBD1,TRBJ1-1,TRBV30,TGTGCCTGGAGACAAGGACAGGAGCGGGCTTTCTTT,CAWRQGQERAFF
-,-,TRBJ1-1,TRBV4-1,TGCGCCAGCAGCCAAGATCAGGCAGTGAACACTGAAGCTTTCTTT,CASSQDQAVNTEAFF
-,-,TRBJ2-5,TRBV11-1,TGTGCCAGCAGCTTAAGCGCGACAGAGACCCAGTACTTC,CASSLSATETQYF
-,TRBD1,TRBJ2-2,TRBV6-5,TGTGCCAGCAGCTCCCTGGGGACAGCGGCCGGGGAGCTGTTTTTT,CASSSLGTAAGELFF
few,TRBD2,TRBJ2-5,TRBV7-8,TGTGCCAGCAGCTTATTCGCTAGCGGGGCGGGGGGGTACCAAGAGACCCAGTACTTC,CASSLFASGAGGYQETQYF
-,TRBD2,TRBJ2-3,TRBV4-1,TGCGCCAGCAGCCAAGATCTAGCGGGGGGAGATACGCAGTATTTT,CASSQDLAGGDTQYF
-,TRBD1,TRBJ2-2,TRBV7-9,TGTGCCAGGACGACAGGGGCGAACACCGGGGAGCTGTTTTTT,CARTTGANTGELFF
-,TRBD1,TRBJ1-2,TRBV18,TGTGCCAGCTCGCCGCTTGCCGCAGACAGGGGGTCGGCGTATGGCTACACCTTC,CASSPLAADRGSAYGYTF
-,TRBD1,TRBJ1-5,TRBV3-1/TRBV3-2,TGTGCCAGCAGCCCGTGGGGACAGGGGGGTTGCAATCAGCCCCAGCATTTT,CASSPWGQGGCNQPQHF
-,TRBD2,TRBJ2-7,TRBV6-2/TRBV6-3,TGTGCCAGCAGTTACTATTTACGGACTAGCGGTTCCTACGAGCAGTACTTC,CASSYYLRTSGSYEQYF
-,-,TRBJ1-4,TRBV4-1,TGCGCCAGCAGCCAAGATGGCCAGGGGAATGAAAAACTGTTTTTT,CASSQDGQGNEKLFF
once,-,TRBJ2-3,TRBV28,TGTGCCAGCAGTTTTGCGGGCCCTAGCACAGATACGCAGTATTTT,CASSFAGPSTDTQYF
-,-,TRBJ1-6,TRBV30,TGTGCCTGGAGGGAGGACAGAAATTCACCCCTCCACTTT,CAWREDRNSPLHF
-,-,TRBJ1-1,TRBV9,TGTGCCAGCAGCGTAGGAGACATGAACACTGAAGCTTTCTTT,CASSVGDMNTEAFF
-,TRBD1,TRBJ1-5,TRBV18,TGTGCCAGCTCAGGGGACAGGGGGTCGGCTCAGCCCCAGCATTTT,CASSGDRGSAQPQHF
-,-,TRBJ2-5,TRBV29-1,TGCAGCGTCCACTCCGGGACCCAGTACTTC,CSVHSGTQYF
once,-,TRBJ1-1,TRBV5-1,TGCGCCAGCAGCCAAGAGGACACTGAAGCTTTCTTT,CASSQEDTEAFF
-,-,TRBJ1-6,TRBV30,TGTGCCTGGAGAAGTGCGCCCGGCGGTAATTCACCCCTCCACTTT,CAWRSAPGGNSPLHF
-,TRBD1,TRBJ1-2,TRBV2,TGTGCCAGCAGTGGGACAGGGGCGGGCTATGGCTACACCTTC,CASSGTGAGYGYTF
-,TRBD1,TRBJ2-7,TRBV19,TGTGCCAGTAGTACCGGGGACAGGGAATACGAGCAGTACTTC,CASSTGDREYEQYF
-,TRBD1,TRBJ1-2,TRBV14,TGTGCCAGCAGCCAAGCCCACCCACAGGGGCTTGGGTATGGCTACACCTTC,CASSQAHPQGLGYGYTF
few,TRBD2,TRBJ2-7,TRBV5-1,TGCGCCAGCAGCTTGGGCGGGGGGAGCTACGAGCAGTACTTC,CASSLGGGSYEQYF
few,-,TRBJ1-2,TRBV5-4,TGTGCCAGCAGCGCCACCTCGATGAGCTATGGCTACACCTTC,CASSATSMSYGYTF
-,-,TRBJ1-4,TRBV7-9,TGTGCCAGCACCAAACGGGGGGGGAATGAAAAACTGTTTTTT,CASTKRGGNEKLFF
-,-,TRBJ2-3,TRBV7-9,TGTGCCAGCAGCTTAGCCGAGTCAGCAGGAGATACGCAGTATTTT,CASSLAESAGDTQYF
-,TRBD2,TRBJ2-3,TRBV5-1,TGCGCCAGCAGCCCGGGGACTAGCGGGGGGAGCACAGATACGCAGTATTTT,CASSPGTSGGSTDTQYF
-,TRBD2,TRBJ2-7,TRBV10-2,TGCGCCAGCAGTGAGCCAAGACTAGCGGGGGCCCCCTCCTACGAGCAGTACTTC,CASSEPRLAGAPSYEQYF
once,-,TRBJ1-6,TRBV10-3,TGTGCCGCCCGGGGGGATAGCTCCTATAATTCACCCCTCCACTTT,CAARGDSSYNSPLHF
-,-,TRBJ2-5,TRBV19,TGTGCCAGTAGTGCGGGTCCTCTCGGGGAGACCCAGTACTTC,CASSAGPLGETQYF